This is a list of T cell receptor beta chains from one sample in a study. TCRdb processed the 5' RACE reads anew with MiXCR; each CDR3 protein has one entry. The table records about 64,000 distinct CDR3 sequences, approximately 22% of them present only once. The sequenced sample consisted of memory CD4+ T cells sorted from a lymph node. These receptors were taken from a female donor with breast cancer. Each CDR3 is given with its conserved first and last residue. The D gene is left open where the match is weak. Clone size is shown for a subset of rows, as once, few, many or a class of expanded clone.

CDR3 protein: CASRNEQGVPEQYF
CDR3 DNA: TGTGCCAGCAGGAATGAACAGGGCGTCCCCGAGCAGTACTTC
V gene: TRBV7-2
D gene: -
CDR3 length: 14
J gene: TRBJ2-7
clone size: -

CDR3 protein: CASSPPGTGWRDTQYF
CDR3 DNA: TGTGCCAGCAGTCCCCCCGGGACAGGGTGGCGAGATACGCAGTATTTT
V gene: TRBV28
D gene: TRBD1
CDR3 length: 16
J gene: TRBJ2-3
clone size: -

CDR3 protein: CSLEKGGGTDTQYF
CDR3 DNA: TGCAGCCTCGAAAAGGGAGGGGGCACAGATACGCAGTATTTT
V gene: TRBV29-1
D gene: TRBD2
CDR3 length: 14
J gene: TRBJ2-3
clone size: medium-sized

CDR3 protein: CASSPDRVVHEQYF
CDR3 DNA: TGTGCCAGCAGCCCCGACAGGGTTGTCCACGAGCAGTACTTC
V gene: TRBV6-5
D gene: TRBD1
CDR3 length: 14
J gene: TRBJ2-7
clone size: few

CDR3 protein: CASSLGNPGQGHEQYF
CDR3 DNA: TGCGCCAGCAGCTTGGGGAATCCGGGACAGGGGCACGAGCAGTACTTC
V gene: TRBV5-1
D gene: TRBD1
CDR3 length: 16
J gene: TRBJ2-7
clone size: few

CDR3 protein: CASRGRDPGARETQYF
CDR3 DNA: TGTGCCAGCAGGGGGAGGGATCCGGGGGCTCGAGAGACCCAGTACTTC
V gene: TRBV6-5
D gene: -
CDR3 length: 16
J gene: TRBJ2-5
clone size: -

CDR3 protein: CASSRTLKYNEQFF
CDR3 DNA: TGTGCCAGCAGCCGTACACTGAAATACAATGAGCAGTTCTTC
V gene: TRBV5-6
D gene: -
CDR3 length: 14
J gene: TRBJ2-1
clone size: -

CDR3 protein: CASERKANEKLFF
CDR3 DNA: TGTGCCAGCGAACGGAAGGCTAATGAAAAACTGTTTTTT
V gene: TRBV5-5
D gene: -
CDR3 length: 13
J gene: TRBJ1-4
clone size: few

CDR3 protein: CSVGVGDEQFF
CDR3 DNA: TGCAGCGTTGGTGTGGGAGATGAGCAGTTCTTC
V gene: TRBV29-1
D gene: -
CDR3 length: 11
J gene: TRBJ2-1
clone size: many

CDR3 protein: CSAERSGSAEAFF
CDR3 DNA: TGCAGTGCTGAAAGATCAGGGAGCGCTGAAGCTTTCTTT
V gene: TRBV20-1
D gene: -
CDR3 length: 13
J gene: TRBJ1-1
clone size: -

CDR3 protein: CASSPEQGNYGYTF
CDR3 DNA: TGTGCCAGCAGCCCAGAGCAGGGGAACTATGGCTACACCTTC
V gene: TRBV7-2
D gene: -
CDR3 length: 14
J gene: TRBJ1-2
clone size: many

CDR3 protein: CASSLGFNEQFF
CDR3 DNA: TGTGCCAGCAGCCTCGGTTTCAATGAGCAGTTCTTC
V gene: TRBV3-1
D gene: -
CDR3 length: 12
J gene: TRBJ2-1
clone size: few

CDR3 protein: CATGASGTTDTQYF
CDR3 DNA: TGTGCCACCGGGGCTAGCGGAACCACAGATACGCAGTATTTT
V gene: TRBV6-5
D gene: TRBD2
CDR3 length: 14
J gene: TRBJ2-3
clone size: many

CDR3 protein: CSARTGGIFGELFF
CDR3 DNA: TGCAGCGCCCGGACAGGGGGAATTTTCGGGGAGCTGTTTTTT
V gene: TRBV29-1
D gene: TRBD1
CDR3 length: 14
J gene: TRBJ2-2
clone size: -

CDR3 protein: CASSLPQGNYCYTF
CDR3 DNA: TGTGCCAGCAGCCTGCCGCAGGGCAACTATTGCTACACCTTC
V gene: TRBV5-6
D gene: -
CDR3 length: 14
J gene: TRBJ1-2
clone size: once

CDR3 protein: CASRPDREVSQPQHF
CDR3 DNA: TGTGCCAGCAGGCCGGACAGGGAGGTCAGTCAGCCCCAGCATTTT
V gene: TRBV6-1
D gene: TRBD1
CDR3 length: 15
J gene: TRBJ1-5
clone size: -

CDR3 protein: CASSLARDSGANVLTF
CDR3 DNA: TGTGCCAGCAGCTTAGCTAGAGACTCTGGGGCCAACGTCCTGACTTTC
V gene: TRBV7-9
D gene: -
CDR3 length: 16
J gene: TRBJ2-6
clone size: few

CDR3 protein: CASSLVTGESTDTQYF
CDR3 DNA: TGCGCCAGCAGCTTGGTGACAGGGGAGAGCACAGATACGCAGTATTTT
V gene: TRBV5-1
D gene: TRBD1
CDR3 length: 16
J gene: TRBJ2-3
clone size: few

CDR3 protein: CASSEYSGEDTQYF
CDR3 DNA: TGTGCCAGTAGTGAATATTCGGGGGAAGATACGCAGTATTTT
V gene: TRBV25-1
D gene: -
CDR3 length: 14
J gene: TRBJ2-3
clone size: -

CDR3 protein: CATNRWTSGTSNEQFF
CDR3 DNA: TGTGCCACCAACCGCTGGACTAGCGGGACTAGCAATGAGCAGTTCTTC
V gene: TRBV6-5
D gene: TRBD2
CDR3 length: 16
J gene: TRBJ2-1
clone size: -

CDR3 protein: CASSVGGGIYEQYF
CDR3 DNA: TGTGCCAGCAGTGTCGGCGGGGGGATCTACGAGCAGTACTTC
V gene: TRBV6-1
D gene: TRBD2
CDR3 length: 14
J gene: TRBJ2-7
clone size: -

CDR3 protein: CASSQDVQMNTEAFF
CDR3 DNA: TGCGCCAGCAGCCAAGATGTCCAGATGAACACTGAAGCTTTCTTT
V gene: TRBV4-3
D gene: -
CDR3 length: 15
J gene: TRBJ1-1
clone size: -

CDR3 protein: CASSYSANTEAFF
CDR3 DNA: TGTGCCAGCAGTTACTCCGCGAACACTGAAGCTTTCTTT
V gene: TRBV6-5
D gene: -
CDR3 length: 13
J gene: TRBJ1-1
clone size: many

CDR3 protein: CASPPRGGANVLTF
CDR3 DNA: TGTGCCAGCCCCCCCCGTGGTGGGGCCAACGTCCTGACTTTC
V gene: TRBV7-9
D gene: -
CDR3 length: 14
J gene: TRBJ2-6
clone size: many

CDR3 protein: CASSEWTGVLSGANVLTF
CDR3 DNA: TGCGCCAGTTCTGAATGGACAGGGGTCCTCTCTGGGGCCAACGTCCTGACTTTC
V gene: TRBV5-1
D gene: TRBD1
CDR3 length: 18
J gene: TRBJ2-6
clone size: -

CDR3 protein: CASRGQAGVNEKPFF
CDR3 DNA: TGTGCCAGCAGGGGACAGGCTGGCGTAAATGAAAAACCGTTTTTT
V gene: TRBV7-9
D gene: TRBD1
CDR3 length: 15
J gene: TRBJ1-4
clone size: -

CDR3 protein: CASSQDTRSNYGYTF
CDR3 DNA: TGTGCCAGCAGCCAAGATACCCGTTCGAACTATGGCTACACCTTC
V gene: TRBV3-1
D gene: -
CDR3 length: 15
J gene: TRBJ1-2
clone size: -

CDR3 protein: CAWGGYEQYF
CDR3 DNA: TGTGCCTGGGGGGGGTACGAGCAGTACTTC
V gene: TRBV30
D gene: -
CDR3 length: 10
J gene: TRBJ2-7
clone size: -

CDR3 protein: CASSLAGDDAYNEQFF
CDR3 DNA: TGTGCCAGCAGCTTAGCCGGGGACGATGCCTACAATGAGCAGTTCTTC
V gene: TRBV7-6
D gene: -
CDR3 length: 16
J gene: TRBJ2-1
clone size: many

CDR3 protein: CASSLANSYNEQFF
CDR3 DNA: TGTGCCAGCAGCTTAGCTAACAGCTACAATGAGCAGTTCTTC
V gene: TRBV7-8
D gene: -
CDR3 length: 14
J gene: TRBJ2-1
clone size: -

CDR3 protein: CSARDPRRPTDYQETQYF
CDR3 DNA: TGCAGTGCTAGAGACCCCAGGCGGCCCACTGATTACCAAGAGACCCAGTACTTC
V gene: TRBV20-1
D gene: -
CDR3 length: 18
J gene: TRBJ2-5
clone size: few

CDR3 protein: CASSLSAGNQPQHF
CDR3 DNA: TGTGCCAGCAGTTTATCGGCAGGCAATCAGCCCCAGCATTTT
V gene: TRBV27
D gene: -
CDR3 length: 14
J gene: TRBJ1-5
clone size: few

CDR3 protein: CASTRETGEHEAFF
CDR3 DNA: TGCGCCAGCACCCGGGAAACAGGGGAGCATGAAGCTTTCTTT
V gene: TRBV5-1
D gene: TRBD1
CDR3 length: 14
J gene: TRBJ1-1
clone size: -

CDR3 protein: CASSAGPGTDTQYF
CDR3 DNA: TGTGCCAGCAGCGCCGGACCGGGCACAGATACGCAGTATTTT
V gene: TRBV9
D gene: -
CDR3 length: 14
J gene: TRBJ2-3
clone size: few

CDR3 protein: CASSVGDSPLHF
CDR3 DNA: TGTGCCAGCAGTGTGGGGGATTCACCCCTCCACTTT
V gene: TRBV2
D gene: -
CDR3 length: 12
J gene: TRBJ1-6
clone size: -

CDR3 protein: CASRLAGYNEQFF
CDR3 DNA: TGTGCCAGTCGACTAGCGGGTTACAATGAGCAGTTCTTC
V gene: TRBV7-9
D gene: TRBD2
CDR3 length: 13
J gene: TRBJ2-1
clone size: -

CDR3 protein: CASSLGLAGKQETQYF
CDR3 DNA: TGCGCCAGCAGCTTGGGACTAGCGGGGAAACAAGAGACCCAGTACTTC
V gene: TRBV5-1
D gene: TRBD2
CDR3 length: 16
J gene: TRBJ2-5
clone size: -

CDR3 protein: CASSSGRQINQPQHF
CDR3 DNA: TGTGCCAGCAGCTCAGGCCGGCAGATCAATCAGCCCCAGCATTTT
V gene: TRBV7-2
D gene: -
CDR3 length: 15
J gene: TRBJ1-5
clone size: few

CDR3 protein: CASRGTGEGYTF
CDR3 DNA: TGTGCCAGCAGAGGGACAGGGGAAGGCTACACCTTC
V gene: TRBV6-6
D gene: TRBD1
CDR3 length: 12
J gene: TRBJ1-2
clone size: -

CDR3 protein: CASSLIIGGFDEQFF
CDR3 DNA: TGTGCCAGCAGCCTAATAATAGGAGGGTTCGATGAGCAGTTCTTC
V gene: TRBV11-2
D gene: -
CDR3 length: 15
J gene: TRBJ2-1
clone size: once